This TCR beta chain was sequenced for a study of blood T cell repertoires in COVID-19. Across the whole study: Sites in the United States, Italy and Spain provided acute and convalescent COVID-19 samples. The analysed material was cDNA or gDNA that came from T cells, B-cell-depleted T cells, or PBMCs.

Source study methods: The assay estimated nucleated cells by amplifying reference gene primers. Repertoires were generated with immunoSEQ multiplex PCR, while TCRdb's copy carries only in-frame clones and drops some. The V and J calls and clone size are taken from that table; D and trimming were inferred from the DNA. The sample consists of 150,000 to 200,000 clones, roughly 80% of them appearing once. Material for sequencing was peripheral blood. This receptor was identified in a man in his 60s with acute or convalescent COVID-19.

The CDR3 DNA reads TGTGCCACCAGCGGCCAAGCGGGGGGGCCGGGAGATACGCAGTATTTT. It translates to CATSGQAGGPGDTQYF. V usage is TRBV15 and J usage is TRBJ2-3, with TRBD2 matching 10 bases. Per the germline V gene, CDR1 is LNHNV and CDR2 is YYDKDF (reference sequence). Trimming took 5 bases from V and 5 from J; bases not matched to a gene: 10. The CDR3 covers 16 residues.